Presented here are 6 T cell receptor beta chains from one specimen sequenced in a study of T cells after yellow fever vaccination. In TCRdb, the 5' RACE reads were re-called with MiXCR into one record per CDR3 protein. The repertoire holds 620,000 or so distinct CDR3 sequences, with about 12% as singletons. Sequencing was performed on PBMCs, taken on the day of the yellow fever booster vaccination. These receptors originate from a young man who received the YFV17D yellow fever vaccine.

This clonotype was picked up a small number of times. CDR3 in amino acids: CASSLLRGTGLPPLHF. The CDR3 DNA is TGTGCCAGCAGCTTGCTCAGGGGGACAGGGCTACCACCCCTCCACTTT. This sequence joins TRBV5-6 and TRBJ1-6, with 9 bases matching TRBD1. Germline V gives CDR1 SGHDT, CDR2 YYEEEE. There are 16 residues in the CDR3. J gave up 11 bases and V 1 base, and 10 bases lay outside the gene matches.

The chain joins TRBV19 to TRBJ2-5, with D possibly TRBD1 on 5 matching bases. This CDR3 has 14 amino acids. V was trimmed by 1 base and J by 5 bases, leaving 11 bases between them. Per germline, CDR1 LNHDA and CDR2 SQIVND (reference sequence). The DNA of the CDR3 is TGTGCCAGTAGTATAGTAGGGGCTGACGAGACCCAGTACTTC. Translation gives CASSIVGADETQYF.

This chain connects TRBV15 to TRBJ2-7; D might be TRBD1 or TRBD2, each matching 5 bases. V was clipped by 5 bases and J by 3 bases, with 11 bases between them. Germline assignment: CDR1 LNHNV and CDR2 YYDKDF (reference sequence). This CDR3 has 13 amino acids. The CDR3 coding sequence is TGTGCCACCAGCCGGGGCTTCGACTACGAGCAGTACTTC. It specifies CATSRGFDYEQYF. The full variable domain, in which reference TRBV15 and TRBJ2-7 provide the parts outside the CDR3, is DAMVIQNPRYQVTQFGKPVTLSCSQTLNHNVMYWYQQKSSQAPKLLFHYYDKDFNNEADTPDNFQSRRPNTSFCFLDIRSPGLGDTAMYLCATSRGFDYEQYFGPGTRLTVT.

The chain is built from TRBV7-8 and TRBJ1-5, with unresolved D. CDR3 length equals 15 residues. V shed 5 bases and J shed 5 bases, with 16 bases lying between them. Germline V lookup: CDR1 SGHVS, CDR2 FQNEAQ. The CDR3 sequence is CASSQALGLHQPQHF. DNA for the CDR3: TGTGCCAGCAGCCAAGCCCTAGGGCTACATCAGCCCCAGCATTTT.

This clonotype has a handful of counts. The chain employs TRBV4-2 and TRBJ1-3; D may be TRBD1 (6 bases). Germline V gene lookup returns CDR1 LGHNA and CDR2 YNFKEQ. This CDR3 contains 15 residues. The V end was cut by 4 bases, the J end by 2 bases, with 12 bases between. DNA for the CDR3: TGTGCCAGCAGCCGCCGACAGGAACCTGGAAACACCATATATTTT. Translated: CASSRRQEPGNTIYF.

This clonotype was seen only a few times. This chain connects TRBV6-1 to TRBJ2-3; TRBD1 might be the D (6 bases). V lost 7 bases to trimming and J lost 5 bases, with 16 bases between them. The CDR3 extends over 14 amino acids. CDR1 is MNHNS, CDR2 SASEGT, per germline. This chain's CDR3 is CASTSGQGGDTQYF. Written as DNA, the CDR3 is TGTGCCAGCACCTCGGGTCAAGGGGGAGATACGCAGTATTTT.